The 14 T cell receptor beta chains in this list originate from one sample, sequenced in a study of post-analysis software for immune sequencing data. Their antigens are not known. Unique molecular identifiers had been added to the TCR beta cDNA libraries. MiXCR, applied by TCRdb to the PCR reads, yields one record per CDR3 protein. The data hold about 460,000 distinct CDR3 sequences, with around 40% observed a single time. Overall study results and limits: Among four to six TRBV segments more frequent in patients than controls were TRBV5-6, TRBV5-1 and TRBV20-1.

Sequencing was performed on blood. Receptor source: a girl aged 5-17 years with multiple sclerosis.

The rearrangement uses TRBV29-1 and TRBJ2-5; D gene ambiguous. Germline assignment: CDR1 SQVTM and CDR2 ANQGSEA. The CDR3 is 12 amino acids. V lost 4 bases and J 5 bases, leaving 11 bases between the germline ends. CDR3 sequence: CSVGALGETQYF. The CDR3 bases are TGCAGCGTTGGGGCTTTAGGGGAGACCCAGTACTTC.

This clonotype was detected ten times or more. The chain joins TRBV24-1 to TRBJ2-1, with D possibly matching TRBD1 (5 bases). With 0 bases removed from V and 0 bases from J, the gap between germline ends came to 11 bases. The CDR3 spans 17 residues. The V gene's germline CDR1 is KGHDR and CDR2 SFDVKD. The CDR3 reads CATSDLRTGHSYNEQFF. CDR3 nucleotides: TGTGCCACCAGTGATTTGCGCACAGGTCACTCCTACAATGAGCAGTTCTTC.

This clonotype was observed a few times. V is TRBV5-1 and J is TRBJ2-5; no definite D call. The ends were cut back, 6 bases at V and 4 bases at J, with 10 bases in the middle. The CDR3 sequence is 12 residues long. Germline V gene data show CDR1 as SGHRS and CDR2 as YFSETQ. The CDR3 DNA reads as TGCGCCAGCAACAAGATTGGAGAGACCCAGTACTTC. It is translated as CASNKIGETQYF.

This clonotype came up many times. The gene calls are TRBV6-5 and TRBJ2-1, with unresolved D. This CDR3 spans 16 amino acids. Germline-derived CDR1 and CDR2 are MNHEY and SVGAGI. V was cut by 0 bases and J by 4 bases, with 13 bases left in between. The CDR3, as DNA: TGTGCCAGCAGTTACTCGGGCTCAGCTATATACAATGAGCAGTTCTTC. This translates into CASSYSGSAIYNEQFF.

The gene calls are TRBV4-2 and TRBJ2-4; D tentatively reads TRBD1 or TRBD2 (5 bases each). The CDR3 extends over 14 amino acids. V lost 0 bases to trimming and J lost 15 bases, with 18 bases between them. CDR1 is LGHNA, CDR2 YNFKEQ, per germline. DNA of the CDR3: TGTGCCAGCAGCCAAGATATGGGGGAGAGACTCCGGTACTTC. Protein product: CASSQDMGERLRYF.

This clonotype was seen repeatedly, ten times or more. This rearrangement joins TRBV7-2 to TRBJ1-5; D remains ambiguous. Deletions cut 5 bases from V and 4 bases from J, with 9 bases between. This CDR3 has 13 amino acids. The V gene's germline CDR1 is SGHTA and CDR2 FQGNSA. The CDR3 here is CASSLGRNQPQHF. CDR3 in DNA: TGTGCCAGCAGCCTGGGGAGAAATCAGCCCCAGCATTTT.

The rearrangement uses TRBV4-1 and TRBJ2-3; 7 nucleotides align to TRBD2. There are 15 residues in the CDR3. V trimming: 1 base; J trimming: 1 base; junction bases outside the gene matches: 2. Per the germline V gene, CDR1 is MGHRA and CDR2 is YSYEKL. CDR3 sequence reads: CASSQVAGRTDTQYF. The CDR3 DNA sequence: TGCGCCAGCAGCCAAGTAGCGGGCCGCACAGATACGCAGTATTTT.

CDR3 sequence reads: CASSVDGTAMETQYF. The DNA of the CDR3 is TGTGCCAGCAGCGTAGATGGGACGGCCATGGAGACCCAGTACTTC. This rearrangement joins TRBV9 to TRBJ2-5; D may match TRBD1 or TRBD2 (5 bases each). CDR3 length: 15 residues. V was clipped by 0 bases and J by 5 bases, with 14 bases between them. The germline V gene has CDR1 SGDLS and CDR2 YYNGEE.

This clonotype was counted between two and nine times. V gene TRBV29-1 combines with J gene TRBJ2-3, with 8 bases matching TRBD2. The trim removed 4 bases at V and 4 bases at J, leaving 10 bases unmatched. CDR1 is SQVTM, CDR2 ANQGSEA, per germline. This CDR3 has 15 amino acids. For the CDR3, the DNA is TGCAGCGTTGTCTCGGCGGGAGGAACCGCAGATACGCAGTATTTT. It encodes CSVVSAGGTADTQYF.

CDR3 DNA: TGCGCCAGCGGGACTACCTACGAGCAGTACTTC. It specifies CASGTTYEQYF. This chain uses TRBV4-1 with TRBJ2-7; 7 nucleotides align to TRBD2. V lost 8 bases to trimming and J lost 2 bases; unmatched junction nucleotides: 0. The CDR3 runs to 11 residues. Germline V gives CDR1 MGHRA, CDR2 YSYEKL.

This clonotype has just a few counts. The chain is built from TRBV4-1 and TRBJ2-1; D may be TRBD2 (6 bases). Germline V gives CDR1 MGHRA, CDR2 YSYEKL. Trimming cost V 7 bases and J 6 bases, with 16 bases left between them. This CDR3 region has 14 residues. The chain's CDR3 is CASNSDGAGNEQFF. In nucleotides, the CDR3 is TGCGCCAGCAACTCAGACGGAGCGGGCAATGAGCAGTTCTTC.

The chain is built from TRBV6-5 and TRBJ2-7, with 7 bases identical to TRBD1. The CDR3 is 12 amino acids. Losses at the gene ends were 6 bases for V and 5 bases for J; bases not matched to a gene: 4. Per the germline V gene, CDR1 is MNHEY and CDR2 is SVGAGI. The CDR3 DNA sequence: TGTGCCAGCAGCTGGACAGGCGACGAGCAGTACTTC. Encoded protein: CASSWTGDEQYF.

This chain joins TRBV27 and TRBJ2-3; D is perhaps TRBD1 (5 bases). CDR3 size: 14 residues. The germline CDR1 and CDR2 sequences are MNHEY and SMNVEV (reference sequence). V shed 2 bases and J shed 4 bases, with 10 bases lying between them. CDR3 sequence reads: CASSLRGSADTQYF. Here the CDR3 DNA reads TGTGCCAGCAGTTTAAGGGGTTCTGCAGATACGCAGTATTTT.

The chain uses TRBV6-8 and TRBJ1-4; TRBD1 might be the D (5 bases). Germline lookup yields CDR1 MNHGY and CDR2 SAAAGT. This CDR3 is 19 amino acids long. The V gene lost 8 bases and the J gene lost 4 bases, with 29 bases spanning the gap. The CDR3 bases are TGTGCCAGCTCAGTAAGGTGGTTATTGGACACGACGGATAATGAAAAACTGTTTTTT. This translates into CASSVRWLLDTTDNEKLFF.